These 9 T cell receptor beta chains originate from one sample sequenced in a study of shared clonotypes between healthy human individuals. The assay was immunoSEQ multiplex PCR, and TCRdb's table has in-frame clones only and misses some. The sample consists of 800,000 to 1,200,000 clones, about 84% of them appearing once. Material: memory CD4+ T cells from PBMCs. Subset indicated: CD45RA-negative fraction. The receptors derive from a man between 18 and 29 years old in good health. Some clones in this sample may be carry-over from other donors' samples.

Comments on this clone: One end of the junction does not line up with germline, which may come from a read error. The chain is built from TRBV6-1 and TRBJ1-1, with D possibly TRBD1 on 5 matching bases. Germline CDR1 is MNHNS and CDR2 is SASEGT. The CDR3 spans 13 residues. The CDR3 nucleotides are TGCGGAACCCGGAGGGGCAAGAACACTGAAGCTTTCTTT. It codes for CGTRRGKNTEAFF.

This clone appeared a single time. V and J are TRBV4-1 and TRBJ2-1; no clear D. Germline lookup yields CDR1 MGHRA and CDR2 YSYEKL. The CDR3 sequence is 16 residues long. Trimming pared 1 base from V and 3 bases from J, leaving 13 bases between. CDR3 nucleotides: TGCGCCAGCAGCCAAGGCCCCCCGTCCGGCTACAATGAGCAGTTCTTC. Translation gives CASSQGPPSGYNEQFF.

This clone has a single count. The chain recombines TRBV7-2 with TRBJ2-7, with 8 bases matching TRBD2. With 5 bases clipped from V and 5 bases from J, the junction kept 8 bases outside the gene matches. Germline-derived CDR1 and CDR2 are SGHTA and FQGNSA. The CDR3 is made up of 14 amino acids. CDR3 in DNA: TGTGCCAGCAGCATAGGGACTAGAGTTGACGAGCAGTACTTC. This translates into CASSIGTRVDEQYF.

J is TRBJ1-5 and V is TRBV18; 8 bases are a match to TRBD1. Germline V lookup: CDR1 KGHSH, CDR2 LQKENI. J was trimmed by 1 base and V by 6 bases; bases with no gene match: 8. The CDR3 totals 16 residues. CDR3 bases: TGTGCCAGCTCTCGCCAGGGGGCGGCGAGCAATCAGCCCCAGCATTTT. Amino acids: CASSRQGAASNQPQHF.

This clone was detected once. The chain has TRBV7-2 and TRBJ2-5, with 7 bases fitting TRBD2. Looked up from germline, CDR1 is SGHTA and CDR2 is FQGNSA. The CDR3 covers 15 residues. V was pared by 3 bases and J by 7 bases, with 11 bases of the junction left unmatched. Here the CDR3 DNA reads TGTGCCAGCAGCTTGTACGAGCGGGGATATTTGACCCAGTACTTC. Its translation is CASSLYERGYLTQYF.

This chain joins TRBV10-3 and TRBJ2-4, with 9 bases fitting TRBD2. Trimming cost V 0 bases and J 4 bases; bases outside gene matches: 7. This CDR3 is built from 17 residues. The germline gives CDR1 ENHRY, CDR2 SYGVKD. CDR3 sequence: CAISESVLAGGKNIQYF. The CDR3 DNA reads TGTGCCATCAGTGAGTCGGTCCTGGCGGGAGGGAAAAACATTCAGTACTTC.

As regards this clone: The same CDR3 arises from other DNA sequences in this sample as well. The CDR3 is CSVEGGRNTEAFF. CDR3 sequence (DNA): TGCAGCGTTGAAGGGGGCAGGAACACTGAAGCTTTCTTT. The gene calls are TRBV29-1 and TRBJ1-1, with a weak D call TRBD1 (5 bases). CDR1 is SQVTM, CDR2 ANQGSEA, per germline. The CDR3 covers 13 residues. With 1 base removed from V and 1 base from J, the gap between germline ends came to 7 bases.

The chain couples TRBV28 to TRBJ2-7, with 7 bases identical to TRBD2. The CDR3 totals 15 residues. Germline V gene data show CDR1 as MDHEN and CDR2 as SYDVKM. V gave up 5 bases and J gave up 3 bases; unmatched junction bases: 10. The CDR3 sequence is CASSDTDRDYYEQYF. The CDR3 bases are TGTGCCAGCAGTGATACGGATAGGGACTACTACGAGCAGTACTTC. The variable domain in full, with the rest retrieved from reference TRBV28 and TRBJ2-7, is DVKVTQSSRYLVKRTGEKVFLECVQDMDHENMFWYRQDPGLGLRLIYFSYDVKMKEKGDIPEGYSVSREKKERFSLILESASTNQTSMYLCASSDTDRDYYEQYFGPGTRLTVT.

This chain connects TRBV28 to TRBJ2-2; tentative D call: TRBD2 (5 bases). This CDR3 has 12 residues. Trimming took 6 bases from V and 9 from J, leaving 11 bases between them. CDR1 MDHEN and CDR2 SYDVKM come from the germline V gene. The CDR3 here is CASSPRDWELFF. In DNA, the CDR3 is TGTGCCAGCAGCCCACGGGATTGGGAGCTGTTTTTT.